This TCR beta chain was identified during a study of blood T cell repertoires in COVID-19. At the level of the study: Samples taken during acute and convalescent COVID-19 were collected in the United States, Italy and Spain. PBMCs, B-cell-depleted T cells, or T cells were the source of the cDNA or gDNA that made up the material.

Trimming cost V 3 bases and J 3 bases, with 12 bases left between them. From germline, CDR1 is LGHDT and CDR2 YNNKEL (reference sequence). CDR3 size: 15 residues. In the authors' workflow: Estimation of nucleated cell counts relied on the amplification of reference gene primers. Method: immunoSEQ multiplex PCR; TCRdb's copy keeps in-frame clones and lacks some. Clone size and V and J calls were adopted from that table, with D and trimming inferred from the DNA. The table shows roughly 97,000 clones, with about 79% occurring only once. The specimen was peripheral blood. The chain employs TRBV3-1 (or the pseudogene TRBV3-2) and TRBJ1-5; D uncertain. The sequence was collected from an elderly woman with active or convalescent COVID-19. CDR3 region: CASSQDHGANQPQHF. The CDR3 DNA is TGTGCCAGCAGCCAGGATCACGGAGCCAATCAGCCCCAGCATTTT.